This TCR beta chain was recovered during a study of blood T cells in healthy people across ages. Trimming removed 0 bases from V and 7 bases from J, with 14 bases in between. In germline, CDR1 is LNHNV, CDR2 YYDKDF (reference sequence). The CDR3 has 15 residues. This clonotype was seen a handful of times. Its antigen is undetermined. Then a second PCR, running roughly 7 to 11 cycles, was carried out with a sample-barcoded 5' primer and a J-beta primer mix. With 12 random nucleotides, a template-switch adaptor tagged each individual cDNA molecule. TCRdb fed the 5' RACE reads into MiXCR, producing one record per CDR3 protein. The sample includes 540,000 or so distinct CDR3 sequences, around 24% seen only once; the top ten take just over 8.5%. Findings and limits, study-wide: There was a strong correlation between TCR beta diversity and naive T cell percentage.

This sample also appeared in a second study, on T cells of mothers and their children.

The specimen was blood. This TCR came from a boy between 10 and 17 years old in good health. The J gene is TRBJ2-3, the V gene TRBV15, with a weak D call TRBD2 (6 bases). The CDR3 DNA follows: TGTGCCACCAGCAGAGATCAGGCTAGCGTTAATACGCAGTATTTT. It specifies CATSRDQASVNTQYF.